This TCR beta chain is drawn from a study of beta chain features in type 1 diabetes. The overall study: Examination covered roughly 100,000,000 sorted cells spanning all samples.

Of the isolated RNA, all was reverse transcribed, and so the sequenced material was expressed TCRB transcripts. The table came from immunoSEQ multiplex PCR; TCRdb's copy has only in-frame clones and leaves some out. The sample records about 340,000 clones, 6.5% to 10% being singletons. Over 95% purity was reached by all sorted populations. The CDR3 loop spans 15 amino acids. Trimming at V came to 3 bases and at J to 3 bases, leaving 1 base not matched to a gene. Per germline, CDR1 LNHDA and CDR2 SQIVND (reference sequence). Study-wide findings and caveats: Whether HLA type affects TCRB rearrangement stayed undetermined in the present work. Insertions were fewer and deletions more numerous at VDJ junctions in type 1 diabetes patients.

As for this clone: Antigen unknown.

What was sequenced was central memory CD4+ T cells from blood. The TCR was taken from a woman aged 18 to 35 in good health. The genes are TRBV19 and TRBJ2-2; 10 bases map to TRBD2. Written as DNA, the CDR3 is TGTGCCAGTAGTATTAGCGGGAGGCACACCGGGGAGCTGTTTTTT. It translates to CASSISGRHTGELFF.